This TCR beta chain was captured in a study of T cells in Graves' hyperthyroidism and ophthalmopathy. Overall study findings and caveats: Blood also showed most of the thyroid clonotypes that were expanded above 0.001.

Disease lasting under 3 months, a NOSPECS grade of at least 4, and a Clinical Activity Score of at least 3 were features of the ophthalmopathy patients. Amplification yielded TCR beta CDR3 regions, with RNA transcripts as the source. An initial round of RT-PCR targeting the TCR CDR3 relied on the HTBI primer set. TCRdb re-analysed the multiplex PCR reads in MiXCR, keeping a single row per CDR3 protein. The sample shows over 450,000 distinct CDR3 sequences, roughly a sixth of them seen only once. Trimming cost V 5 bases and J 9 bases, with 16 bases left between them. From germline, CDR1 is SGHVS and CDR2 FQNEAQ. The CDR3 totals 13 residues. This clonotype has at least ten counts. The antigen is not known.

The chain employs TRBV7-8 and TRBJ2-5; D unclear. This TCR came from a young woman with Graves' ophthalmopathy. Input material: blood. The CDR3 coding sequence is TGTGCCAGCAGCCTCCAAGGGTCTGTTGCCCAGTACTTC. It encodes CASSLQGSVAQYF.